The 2 T cell receptor beta chains below come from one sample, sequenced in a study of shared clonotypes between healthy human individuals. The method was immunoSEQ multiplex PCR; TCRdb's version includes in-frame clones alone and lacks a portion of them. The sample yields around 120,000 clones, around 71% seen once. The sample was memory CD8+ T cells sorted from blood. Subset here: CD45RO+ cells pooled with CCR7-negative TemRA cells. The source of these receptors is a woman in her twenties or thirties in good health.

The rearrangement links TRBV28 to TRBJ2-7; TRBD2 matches 8 bases. CDR1 and CDR2 from the germline V gene are MDHEN and SYDVKM. The trim removed 6 bases at V and 6 bases at J, leaving 10 bases unmatched. This CDR3 has 14 residues. CDR3 bases: TGTGCCAGCAGCCCCGGGACTAGAACGGGCGAGCAGTACTTC. As protein: CASSPGTRTGEQYF.

The chain joins TRBV7-6 to TRBJ1-1, with D hard to call. The V and J ends lost 5 bases and 0 bases respectively, with 19 bases between them. The CDR3 has 17 residues. Per the germline V gene, CDR1 is SGHVS and CDR2 is FNYEAQ. CDR3 in amino acids: CASSRLDRAVLNTEAFF. The CDR3 nucleotides are TGTGCCAGCAGCCGCCTTGATCGGGCCGTTTTGAACACTGAAGCTTTCTTT.